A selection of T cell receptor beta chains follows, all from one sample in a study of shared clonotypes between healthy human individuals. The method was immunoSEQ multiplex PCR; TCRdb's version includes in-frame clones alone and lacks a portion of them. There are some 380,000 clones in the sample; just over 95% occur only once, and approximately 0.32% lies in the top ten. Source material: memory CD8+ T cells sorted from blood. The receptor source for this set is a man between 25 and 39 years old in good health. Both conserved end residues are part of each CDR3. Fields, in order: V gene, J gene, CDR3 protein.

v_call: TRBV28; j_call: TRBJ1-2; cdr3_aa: CASSPGDISGYTF
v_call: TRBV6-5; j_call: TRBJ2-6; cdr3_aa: CASSYSGASGANVLTF
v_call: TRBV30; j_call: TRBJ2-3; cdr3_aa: CACSQLESSTDTQYF
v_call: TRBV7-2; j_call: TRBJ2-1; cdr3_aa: CASSLERLNEQFF
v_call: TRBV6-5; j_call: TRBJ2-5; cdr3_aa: CASSYSSGTRETQYF
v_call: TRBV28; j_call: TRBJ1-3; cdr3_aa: CASRQPGLSGNTIYF
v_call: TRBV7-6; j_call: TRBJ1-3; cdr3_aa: CASSPIHRTLAGNTIYF
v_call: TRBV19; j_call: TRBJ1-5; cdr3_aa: CASSIQGSNQPQHF
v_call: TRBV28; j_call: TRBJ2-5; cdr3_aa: CASSYQETQYF
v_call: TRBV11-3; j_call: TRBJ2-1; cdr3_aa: CASTNTPSSYNEQFF
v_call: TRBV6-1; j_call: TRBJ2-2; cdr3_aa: CASSIDRVAGELFF
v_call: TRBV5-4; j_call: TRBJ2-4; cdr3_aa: CASSAGGLAKNIQYF
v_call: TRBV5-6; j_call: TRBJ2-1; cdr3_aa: CASSLGNEQFF
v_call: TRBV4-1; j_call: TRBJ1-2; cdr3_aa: CASSGGGLNGYTF
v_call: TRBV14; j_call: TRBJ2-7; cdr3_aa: CASSPTTGREQYF
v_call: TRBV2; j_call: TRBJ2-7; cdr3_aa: CASWTGGYEQYF
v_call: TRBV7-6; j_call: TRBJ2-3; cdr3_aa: CASSPTASTDTQYF
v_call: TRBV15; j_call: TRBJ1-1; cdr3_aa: CATSRGAGNTEAFF
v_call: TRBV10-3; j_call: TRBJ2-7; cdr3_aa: CAIRGREADEQYF
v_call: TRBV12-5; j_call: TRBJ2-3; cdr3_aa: CASGIASGRDQDTQYF
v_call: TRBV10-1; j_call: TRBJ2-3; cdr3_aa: CASSAGTSAYTDTQYF
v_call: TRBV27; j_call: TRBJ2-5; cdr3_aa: CASSFMGGQETQYF
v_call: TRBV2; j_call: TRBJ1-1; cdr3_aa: CASSVFPGGTEAFF
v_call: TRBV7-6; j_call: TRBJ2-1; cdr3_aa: CASSASTRGQFF
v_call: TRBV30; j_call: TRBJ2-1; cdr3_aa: CAWGRGPHEQFF
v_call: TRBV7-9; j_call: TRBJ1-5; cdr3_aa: CASSLQGIMDQPQHF
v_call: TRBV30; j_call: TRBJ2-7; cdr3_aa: CACPGQGSYEQYF
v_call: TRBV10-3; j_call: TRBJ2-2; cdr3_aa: CAISRTSGGSNTGELFF
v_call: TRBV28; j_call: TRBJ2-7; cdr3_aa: CASTRQGAYEQYF
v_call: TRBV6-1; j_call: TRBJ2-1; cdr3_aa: CASPLAGATHNEQFF
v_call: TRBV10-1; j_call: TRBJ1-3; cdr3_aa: CASRDNSGNTIYF
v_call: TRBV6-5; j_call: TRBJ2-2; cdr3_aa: CASSYSGYTGELFF
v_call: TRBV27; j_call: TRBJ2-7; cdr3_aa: CASSIQGSYEQYF
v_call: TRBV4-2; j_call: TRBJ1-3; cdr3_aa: CASSQDPRRGNTIYF
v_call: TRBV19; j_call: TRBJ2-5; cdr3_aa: CASSTLPNLEGSLKQETQYF